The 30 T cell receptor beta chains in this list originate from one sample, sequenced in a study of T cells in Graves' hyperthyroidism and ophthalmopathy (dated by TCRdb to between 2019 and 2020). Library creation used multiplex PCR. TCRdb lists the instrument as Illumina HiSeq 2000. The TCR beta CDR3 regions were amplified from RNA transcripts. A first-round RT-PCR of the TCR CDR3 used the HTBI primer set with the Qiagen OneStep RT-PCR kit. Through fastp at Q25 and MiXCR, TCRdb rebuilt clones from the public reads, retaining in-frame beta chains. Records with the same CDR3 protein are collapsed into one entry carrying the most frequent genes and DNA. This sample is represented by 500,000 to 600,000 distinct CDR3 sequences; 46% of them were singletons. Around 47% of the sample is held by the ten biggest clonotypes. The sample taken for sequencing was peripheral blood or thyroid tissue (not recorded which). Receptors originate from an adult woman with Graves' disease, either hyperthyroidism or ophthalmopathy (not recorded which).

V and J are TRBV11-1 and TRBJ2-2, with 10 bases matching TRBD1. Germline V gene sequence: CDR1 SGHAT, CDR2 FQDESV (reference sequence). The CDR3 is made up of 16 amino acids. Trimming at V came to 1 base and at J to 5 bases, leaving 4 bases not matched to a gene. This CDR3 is CASSLGTGGYTGELFF. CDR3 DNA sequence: TGTGCCAGCAGCTTAGGGACAGGGGGATATACCGGGGAGCTGTTTTTT.

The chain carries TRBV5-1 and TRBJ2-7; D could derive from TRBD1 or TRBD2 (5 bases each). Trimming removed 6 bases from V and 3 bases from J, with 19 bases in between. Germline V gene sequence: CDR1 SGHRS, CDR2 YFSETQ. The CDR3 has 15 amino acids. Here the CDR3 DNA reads TGCGCCAGCAACATCGTCGAGGGGCCAAACTACGAGCAGTACTTC. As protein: CASNIVEGPNYEQYF.

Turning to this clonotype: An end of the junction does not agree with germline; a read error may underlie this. CDR3 sequence: CASSYVTIGGYTF. CDR3 nucleotides: TGTGCCAGCAGTTACGTGACCATCGGTGGCTACACCTTC. This chain connects TRBV10-2 to TRBJ1-2; D gene ambiguous. The CDR3 is 13 residues long. The germline V gene encodes CDR1 WSHSY and CDR2 SAAADI.

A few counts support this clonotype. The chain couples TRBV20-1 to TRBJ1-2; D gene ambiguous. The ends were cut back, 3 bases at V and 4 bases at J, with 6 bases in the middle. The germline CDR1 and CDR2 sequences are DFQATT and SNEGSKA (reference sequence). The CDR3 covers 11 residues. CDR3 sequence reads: CSASGIYGYTF. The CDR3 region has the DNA TGCAGTGCTAGCGGGATCTATGGCTACACCTTC.

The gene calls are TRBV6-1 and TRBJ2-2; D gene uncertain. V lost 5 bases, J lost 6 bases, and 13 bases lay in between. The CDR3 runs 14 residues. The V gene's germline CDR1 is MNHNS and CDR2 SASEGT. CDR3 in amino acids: CASSPVVWAGELFF. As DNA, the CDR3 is TGTGCCAGCAGTCCCGTCGTCTGGGCCGGGGAGCTGTTTTTT.

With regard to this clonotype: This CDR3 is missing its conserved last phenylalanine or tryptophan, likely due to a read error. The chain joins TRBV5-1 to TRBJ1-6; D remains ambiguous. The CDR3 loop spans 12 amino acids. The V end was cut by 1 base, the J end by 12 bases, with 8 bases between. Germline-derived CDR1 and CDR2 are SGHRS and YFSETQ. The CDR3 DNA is TGCGCCAGCAGCTTGTCGCGGGGACCCCTCCACCTT. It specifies CASSLSRGPLHL.

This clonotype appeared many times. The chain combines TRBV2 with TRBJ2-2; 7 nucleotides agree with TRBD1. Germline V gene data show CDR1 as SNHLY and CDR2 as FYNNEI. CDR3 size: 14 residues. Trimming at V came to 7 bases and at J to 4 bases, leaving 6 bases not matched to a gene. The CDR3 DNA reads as TGTGCCAGCAAACGGAGGACAGGCACCGGGGAGCTGTTTTTT. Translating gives CASKRRTGTGELFF.

DNA of the CDR3: TGTGCCAGCATGAGGGCGGTCTACGAGCAGTACTTC. Residues: CASMRAVYEQYF. This sequence joins TRBV2 and TRBJ2-7; a weak D match, TRBD2 (5 bases). Deletions cut 7 bases from V and 3 bases from J, with 10 bases between. CDR3 length: 12 amino acids. Germline V CDR1 and CDR2: SNHLY, FYNNEI.

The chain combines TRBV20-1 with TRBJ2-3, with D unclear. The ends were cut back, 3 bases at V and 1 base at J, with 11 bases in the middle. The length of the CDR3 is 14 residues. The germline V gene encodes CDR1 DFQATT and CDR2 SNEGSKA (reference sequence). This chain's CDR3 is CSASLPLRTDTQYF. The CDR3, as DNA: TGCAGTGCTAGTCTGCCTCTTCGCACAGATACGCAGTATTTT.

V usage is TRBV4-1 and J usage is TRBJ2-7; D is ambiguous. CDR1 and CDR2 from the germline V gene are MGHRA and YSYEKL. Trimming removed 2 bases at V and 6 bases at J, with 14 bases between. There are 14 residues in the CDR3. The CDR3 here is CASSQLFKSGEQYF. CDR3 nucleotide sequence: TGCGCCAGCAGCCAACTCTTTAAGTCGGGCGAGCAGTACTTC.

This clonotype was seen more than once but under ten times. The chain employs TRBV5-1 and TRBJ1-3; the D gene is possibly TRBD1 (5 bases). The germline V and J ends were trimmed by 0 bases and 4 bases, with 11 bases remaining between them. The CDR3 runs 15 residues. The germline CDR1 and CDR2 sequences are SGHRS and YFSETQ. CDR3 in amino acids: CASSLAVGQGNTIYF. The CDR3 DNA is TGCGCCAGCAGCTTGGCCGTGGGGCAGGGAAACACCATATATTTT.

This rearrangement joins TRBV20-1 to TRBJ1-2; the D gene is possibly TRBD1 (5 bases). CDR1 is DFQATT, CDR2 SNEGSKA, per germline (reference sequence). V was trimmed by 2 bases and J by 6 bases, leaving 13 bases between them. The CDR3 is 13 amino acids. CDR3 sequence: CSARPLGDDGYTF. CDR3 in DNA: TGCAGTGCTAGACCCCTCGGGGACGATGGCTACACCTTC.

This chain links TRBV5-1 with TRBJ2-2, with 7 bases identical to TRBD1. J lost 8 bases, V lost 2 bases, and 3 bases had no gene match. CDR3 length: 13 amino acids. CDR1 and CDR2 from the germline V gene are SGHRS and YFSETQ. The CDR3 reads CASSFDRDGELFF. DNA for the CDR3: TGCGCCAGCAGCTTTGACAGGGATGGGGAGCTGTTTTTT.

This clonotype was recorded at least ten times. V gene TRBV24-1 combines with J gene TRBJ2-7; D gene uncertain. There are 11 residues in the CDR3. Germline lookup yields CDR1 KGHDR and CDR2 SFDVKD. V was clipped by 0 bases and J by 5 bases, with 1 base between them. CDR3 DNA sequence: TGTGCCACCAGTGATTTGCACGAGCAGTACTTC. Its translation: CATSDLHEQYF.

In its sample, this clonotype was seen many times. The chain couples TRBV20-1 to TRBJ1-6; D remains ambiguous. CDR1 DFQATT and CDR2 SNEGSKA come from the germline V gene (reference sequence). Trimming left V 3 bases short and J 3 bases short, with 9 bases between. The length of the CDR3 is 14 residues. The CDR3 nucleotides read TGCAGTGCTAGCTCTCAGTTCTATAATTCACCCCTCCACTTT. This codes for CSASSQFYNSPLHF.

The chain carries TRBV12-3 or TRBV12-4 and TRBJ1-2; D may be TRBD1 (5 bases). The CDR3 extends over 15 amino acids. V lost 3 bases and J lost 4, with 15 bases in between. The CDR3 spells CASSFLRGSPYGYTF. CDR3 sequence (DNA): TGTGCCAGCAGTTTCCTACGGGGGAGTCCCTATGGCTACACCTTC.

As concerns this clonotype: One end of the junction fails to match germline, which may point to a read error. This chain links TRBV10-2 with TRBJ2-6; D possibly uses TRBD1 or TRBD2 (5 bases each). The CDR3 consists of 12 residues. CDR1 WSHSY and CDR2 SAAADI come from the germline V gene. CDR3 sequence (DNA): TGCGCCAGCACGCCCGGGGCCCGGGTAATAGCTTTC. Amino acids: CASTPGARVIAF.

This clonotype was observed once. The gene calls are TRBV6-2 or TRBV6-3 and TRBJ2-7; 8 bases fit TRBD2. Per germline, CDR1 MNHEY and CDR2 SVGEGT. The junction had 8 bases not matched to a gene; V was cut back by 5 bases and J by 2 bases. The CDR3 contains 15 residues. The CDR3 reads CASSIVTGGPYEQYF. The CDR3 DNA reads TGTGCCAGCAGTATAGTAACGGGAGGGCCCTACGAGCAGTACTTC.

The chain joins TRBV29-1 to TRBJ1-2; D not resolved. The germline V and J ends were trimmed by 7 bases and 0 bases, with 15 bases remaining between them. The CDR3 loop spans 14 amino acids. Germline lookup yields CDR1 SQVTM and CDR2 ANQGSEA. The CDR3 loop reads CSAAPQSANYGYTF. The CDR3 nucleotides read TGCAGCGCTGCCCCGCAGAGCGCTAACTATGGCTACACCTTC.

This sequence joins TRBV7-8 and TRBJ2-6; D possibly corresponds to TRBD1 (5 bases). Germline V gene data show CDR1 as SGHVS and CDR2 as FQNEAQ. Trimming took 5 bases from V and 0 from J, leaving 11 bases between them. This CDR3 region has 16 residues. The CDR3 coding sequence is TGTGCCAGCAGCCGAGGCAGGGTCTCTGGGGCCAACGTCCTGACTTTC. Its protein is CASSRGRVSGANVLTF.

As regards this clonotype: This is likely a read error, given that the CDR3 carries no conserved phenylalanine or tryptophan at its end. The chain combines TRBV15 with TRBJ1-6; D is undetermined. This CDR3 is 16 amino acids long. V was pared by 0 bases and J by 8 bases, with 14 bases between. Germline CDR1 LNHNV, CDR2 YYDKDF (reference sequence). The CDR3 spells CATSRDQARRDSPLHL. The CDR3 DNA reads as TGTGCCACCAGCAGAGATCAAGCCCGGCGGGATTCACCCCTCCACCTT.

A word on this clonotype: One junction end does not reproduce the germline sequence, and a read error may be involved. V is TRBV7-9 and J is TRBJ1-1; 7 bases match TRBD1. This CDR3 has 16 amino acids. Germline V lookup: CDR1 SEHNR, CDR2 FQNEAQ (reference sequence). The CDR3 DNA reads TGCGCCAGCAGCTTCGGAGGGGGCAGGGTAAAGACTGAAGCTTTCTTT. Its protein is CASSFGGGRVKTEAFF.

The CDR3 loop is CSLGQGHGYTF. The CDR3 DNA reads as TGCAGCTTAGGACAGGGTCATGGCTACACCTTC. The chain recombines TRBV20-1 with TRBJ1-2, with 8 bases matching TRBD1. Germline V gives CDR1 DFQATT, CDR2 SNEGSKA (reference sequence). The CDR3 consists of 11 residues.

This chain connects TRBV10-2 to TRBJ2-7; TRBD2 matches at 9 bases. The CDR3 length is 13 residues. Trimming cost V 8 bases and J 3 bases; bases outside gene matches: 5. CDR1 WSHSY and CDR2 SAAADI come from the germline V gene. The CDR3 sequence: CASGPSGIYEQYF. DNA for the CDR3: TGCGCCAGCGGTCCTAGCGGGATCTACGAGCAGTACTTC.

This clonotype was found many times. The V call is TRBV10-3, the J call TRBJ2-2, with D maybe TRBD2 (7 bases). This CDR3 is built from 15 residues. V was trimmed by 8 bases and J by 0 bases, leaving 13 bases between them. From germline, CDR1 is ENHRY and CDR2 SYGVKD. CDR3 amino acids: CAIGGGTPNTGELFF. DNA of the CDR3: TGTGCCATCGGGGGAGGGACACCGAACACCGGGGAGCTGTTTTTT.

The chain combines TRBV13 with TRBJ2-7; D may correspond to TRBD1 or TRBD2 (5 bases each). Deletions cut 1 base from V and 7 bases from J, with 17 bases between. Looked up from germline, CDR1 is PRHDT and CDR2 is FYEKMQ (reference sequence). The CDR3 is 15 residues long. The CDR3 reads CASSLDRQEDLEQYF. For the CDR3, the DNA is TGTGCCAGCAGCTTAGACAGGCAGGAGGACCTTGAGCAGTACTTC.

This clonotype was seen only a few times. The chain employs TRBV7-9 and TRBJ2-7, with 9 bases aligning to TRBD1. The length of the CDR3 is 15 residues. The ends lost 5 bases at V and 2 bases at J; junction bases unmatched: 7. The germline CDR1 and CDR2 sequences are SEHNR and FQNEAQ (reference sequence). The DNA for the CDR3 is TGTGCCAGCAGCCACCGGGACAGGGTTACCTACGAGCAGTACTTC. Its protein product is CASSHRDRVTYEQYF.

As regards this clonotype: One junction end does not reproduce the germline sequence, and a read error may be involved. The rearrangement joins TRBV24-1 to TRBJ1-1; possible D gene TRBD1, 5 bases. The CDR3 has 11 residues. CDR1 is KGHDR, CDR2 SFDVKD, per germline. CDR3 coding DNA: TGTGCCACCCGCCGGGGCGAAGAAGCTTCCTTT. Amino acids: CATRRGEEASF.

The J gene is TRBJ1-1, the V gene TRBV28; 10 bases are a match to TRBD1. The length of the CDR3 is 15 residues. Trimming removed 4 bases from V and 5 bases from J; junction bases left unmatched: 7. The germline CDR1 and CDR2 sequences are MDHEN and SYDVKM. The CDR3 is CASSSGTGVWTEAFF. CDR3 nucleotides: TGTGCCAGCAGTTCCGGGACAGGGGTGTGGACTGAAGCTTTCTTT.

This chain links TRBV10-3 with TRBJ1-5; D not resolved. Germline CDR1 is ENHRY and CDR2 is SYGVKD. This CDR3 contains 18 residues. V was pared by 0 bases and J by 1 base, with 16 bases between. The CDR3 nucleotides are TGTGCCATCAGTGAGTCGATTAGCGGGAGCCTCAGCAATCAGCCCCAGCATTTT. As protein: CAISESISGSLSNQPQHF.